Here is one TCR beta chain with its context. Its antigen is unknown. These data belong to a study of graft-versus-host responses after intestinal transplantation. Study-level background: All recipients got anti-thymocyte globulin induction, then tacrolimus and steroids for 3 to 4 years. Overall study findings and caveats: GvH clones were identified in recipient marrow, with some first appearing in ileum or blood.

Clones were sequenced by immunoSEQ multiplex PCR, and TCRdb holds only the in-frame ones, with some missing. The data contain tens of thousands of clones, roughly 94% of them singletons. The CDR3 has 12 amino acids. Germline V gene sequence: CDR1 SGHVS, CDR2 FQNEAQ. Trimming cost V 5 bases and J 4 bases, with 6 bases left between them. This receptor was taken from a human donor who received an intestinal transplant. V usage is TRBV7-8 and J usage is TRBJ1-3; D remains ambiguous. Material: unstimulated CD8+ T cells sorted from spleen or lymph node cells, obtained before intestinal transplant. Written as DNA, the CDR3 is TGTGCCAGCAGCGGGGTGGGAAACACCATATATTTT. Translated: CASSGVGNTIYF.